This record covers a single T cell receptor beta chain. These data are taken from a study of cytomegalovirus exposure and HLA in healthy donors. The PCR employed 60 Vbeta primers together with 13 Jbeta primers. Here immunoSEQ multiplex PCR was the method, and the copy in TCRdb shows in-frame clones only, minus some. Of approximately 190,000 clones in the sample, more than 65% are singletons; the top ten hold 1.5% to 2%. This CDR3 is 14 amino acids long. V was pared by 8 bases and J by 7 bases, with 7 bases of the junction left unmatched. Germline V gives CDR1 MNHNS, CDR2 SASEGT. V and J are TRBV6-1 and TRBJ1-6; 8 bases fit TRBD1. Source material: PBMCs. This clonotype was obtained from a woman aged 25 to 39 in good health and CMV-seronegative. The CDR3 spells CASDPTGENSPLHF. In DNA, the CDR3 is TGTGCCAGCGACCCGACAGGGGAAAATTCACCCCTCCACTTT.